Following are 25 T cell receptor beta chains from one sample sequenced in a study of cytomegalovirus exposure and HLA in healthy donors. Both 60 Vbeta primers and 13 Jbeta primers went into the PCR. Repertoires were generated with immunoSEQ multiplex PCR, while TCRdb's copy carries only in-frame clones and drops some. The table shows 150,000 to 200,000 clones, with about 84% occurring only once. The specimen sequenced was PBMCs. All receptors derive from a young man in good health and CMV-seronegative.

V and J are TRBV25-1 and TRBJ2-1; D is perhaps TRBD2 (7 bases). Trimming stripped 6 bases from V and 7 bases from J, with 16 bases between. This CDR3 is built from 14 residues. Germline assignment: CDR1 MGHDK and CDR2 SYGVNS. The DNA for the CDR3 is TGTGCCAGCAGAAAAGGGGGGGCCGTGAATGAGCAGTTCTTC. Amino acids: CASRKGGAVNEQFF.

The J gene is TRBJ1-4, the V gene TRBV7-2; 8 bases match TRBD1. This CDR3 spans 15 amino acids. Looked up from germline, CDR1 is SGHTA and CDR2 is FQGNSA. Trimming removed 1 base from V and 8 bases from J; junction bases left unmatched: 6. The DNA of the CDR3 is TGTGCCAGCAGCTTAGTCGGCAGGGGGCAGGAAAAACTGTTTTTT. Translated: CASSLVGRGQEKLFF. Variable domain in full (rest from reference TRBV7-2 and TRBJ1-4): GAGVSQSPSNKVTEKGKDVELRCDPISGHTALYWYRQSLGQGLEFLIYFQGNSAPDKSGLPSDRFSAERTGGSVSTLTIQRTQQEDSAVYLCASSLVGRGQEKLFFGSGTQLSVL.

This clone appeared a single time. CDR3 DNA sequence: TGTGCCAGTAGGATAACAGGGGGCACTGAAGCTTTCTTT. Translating it yields CASRITGGTEAFF. The chain carries TRBV19 and TRBJ1-1, with 8 bases that match TRBD1. Germline-derived CDR1 and CDR2 are LNHDA and SQIVND (reference sequence). The CDR3 contains 13 residues. V lost 6 bases, J lost 4 bases, and 4 bases stayed unmatched.

This clone was counted a single time. The rearrangement uses TRBV7-2 and TRBJ2-5; the match to TRBD2 covers 7 bases. Germline V gives CDR1 SGHTA, CDR2 FQGNSA. The CDR3 is 14 amino acids. The trim removed 5 bases at V and 4 bases at J, leaving 7 bases unmatched. The CDR3 nucleotides are TGTGCCAGCAGCCGGACTAGTTCAAGAGAGACCCAGTACTTC. Protein product: CASSRTSSRETQYF.

Of note for this clone: The same CDR3 arises from other DNA sequences in this sample as well. The V and J genes are TRBV19 and TRBJ2-7; TRBD1 matches at 11 bases. V shed 10 bases, J shed 7 bases, and the junction held 6 bases outside the gene matches. CDR1 LNHDA and CDR2 SQIVND come from the germline V gene (reference sequence). There are 12 residues in the CDR3. The CDR3 protein is CATGQGAGEQYF. The CDR3 nucleotides read TGTGCCACAGGACAGGGGGCGGGAGAGCAGTACTTC.

V usage is TRBV11-2 and J usage is TRBJ2-5; 7 positions match TRBD2. V trimming: 5 bases; J trimming: 5 bases; junction bases outside the gene matches: 5. This CDR3 spans 13 amino acids. Germline CDR1 is SGHAT and CDR2 is FQNNGV. CDR3 DNA sequence: TGTGCCAGCAGCACTAGCGTCGAGGAGACCCAGTACTTC. It yields the protein CASSTSVEETQYF.

The V call is TRBV14, the J call TRBJ2-5; D perhaps matches TRBD2 (6 bases). V was cut by 1 base and J by 3 bases, with 15 bases left in between. Germline values: CDR1 SGHDN, CDR2 FVKESK. The CDR3 is 16 residues long. This CDR3 is CASSQGLGRGKETQYF. CDR3 nucleotides: TGTGCCAGCAGCCAAGGACTAGGAAGGGGAAAAGAGACCCAGTACTTC.

J is TRBJ2-3 and V is TRBV28; 7 bases match TRBD1. CDR3 length: 14 residues. The trim removed 5 bases at V and 5 bases at J, leaving 7 bases unmatched. CDR1 and CDR2 (germline): MDHEN, SYDVKM. CDR3 nucleotide sequence: TGTGCCAGCAGTCTGACAGGGTCGGGAGATACGCAGTATTTT. Encoded protein: CASSLTGSGDTQYF.

V gene TRBV15 combines with J gene TRBJ1-5; D uncertain. V shed 0 bases and J shed 9 bases, with 9 bases lying between them. Looked up from germline, CDR1 is LNHNV and CDR2 is YYDKDF (reference sequence). The CDR3 loop spans 13 amino acids. The CDR3 reads CATSRDSFRPQHF. The CDR3 DNA sequence: TGTGCCACCAGCAGAGACTCGTTTCGGCCCCAGCATTTT.

The chain employs TRBV7-2 and TRBJ2-1; D might be TRBD2 (6 bases). Trimming pared 5 bases from V and 8 bases from J, leaving 16 bases between. The CDR3 is 14 amino acids. Germline CDR1 reads SGHTA; CDR2 reads FQGNSA. CDR3 nucleotide sequence: TGTGCCAGCAGCAGAGAGACTAGTGGTCATGAGCAGTTCTTC. This sequence encodes CASSRETSGHEQFF.

The J gene is TRBJ1-2, the V gene TRBV15; D is uncertain. The germline V gene encodes CDR1 LNHNV and CDR2 YYDKDF (reference sequence). CDR3 length: 18 amino acids. The V gene lost 3 bases and the J gene lost 4 bases, with 24 bases spanning the gap. CDR3 residues: CATSRGASYGSNLYGYTF. The CDR3, as DNA: TGTGCCACCAGCAGGGGAGCCTCGTATGGCTCAAACCTCTATGGCTACACCTTC. Based on the CDR3 plus reference TRBV15 and TRBJ1-2, the full variable domain is DAMVIQNPRYQVTQFGKPVTLSCSQTLNHNVMYWYQQKSSQAPKLLFHYYDKDFNNEADTPDNFQSRRPNTSFCFLDIRSPGLGDTAMYLCATSRGASYGSNLYGYTFGSGTRLTVV.

The rearrangement joins TRBV10-3 to TRBJ2-7; D ambiguous. The germline V gene encodes CDR1 ENHRY and CDR2 SYGVKD. The CDR3 has 14 amino acids. Trimming took off 4 bases at V and 2 bases at J, with 12 bases between the two ends. CDR3: CAISGDSRPYEQYF. The CDR3 DNA reads as TGTGCCATCAGTGGAGACTCACGGCCCTACGAGCAGTACTTC.

The chain employs TRBV19 and TRBJ1-1; TRBD1 aligns across 10 bases. The germline CDR1 and CDR2 sequences are LNHDA and SQIVND (reference sequence). The CDR3 contains 16 residues. With V trimmed by 4 bases and J by 5 bases, 10 bases remained unmatched. CDR3 bases: TGTGCCAGTAGTAACCTACTGGACAGGGGGGGGACTGAAGCTTTCTTT. As protein: CASSNLLDRGGTEAFF.

The V and J genes are TRBV15 and TRBJ2-7, with 7 bases that match TRBD1. V dropped 1 base and J dropped 3; count of bases not matched to a gene: 9. Germline CDR1 is LNHNV and CDR2 is YYDKDF (reference sequence). There are 16 residues in the CDR3. CDR3 DNA sequence: TGTGCCACCAGCAGAGGGGTGACAGGGAAGCGCTACGAGCAGTACTTC. The encoded protein is CATSRGVTGKRYEQYF.

CDR3 in DNA: TGCGCCAGCAGCTTGAGTCCGGTTATCTCCTACGAGCAGTACTTC. This sequence encodes CASSLSPVISYEQYF. The chain joins TRBV5-1 to TRBJ2-7; D is unclear. V was pared by 1 base and J by 0 bases, with 11 bases between. CDR1 is SGHRS, CDR2 YFSETQ, per germline. The CDR3 loop spans 15 amino acids.

The V gene is TRBV6-5, the J gene TRBJ1-2; 7 positions match TRBD1. The J segment lost 0 bases and the V segment lost 6 bases, leaving 7 bases of the junction unmatched. From germline, CDR1 is MNHEY and CDR2 SVGAGI. This CDR3 region has 15 residues. The CDR3 spells CASSGGGAANYGYTF. In nucleotides, the CDR3 is TGTGCCAGCAGCGGAGGGGGCGCAGCTAACTATGGCTACACCTTC.

The gene calls are TRBV5-6 and TRBJ2-1; D perhaps matches TRBD2 (6 bases). Trimming cost V 2 bases and J 0 bases, with 9 bases left between them. Germline loops: CDR1 SGHDT, CDR2 YYEEEE. This CDR3 has 15 amino acids. Here the CDR3 reads CASSFQRASYNEQFF. CDR3 coding DNA: TGTGCCAGCAGCTTCCAGCGGGCCTCCTACAATGAGCAGTTCTTC.

The chain has TRBV27 and TRBJ1-2, with TRBD1 matching over 7 bases. This CDR3 has 15 residues. CDR1 and CDR2 from the germline V gene are MNHEY and SMNVEV (reference sequence). After removal of 3 bases from V and 5 bases from J, the junction contained 9 bases not matched to a gene. CDR3 amino acids: CASSFAAGTVYGYTF. CDR3 DNA sequence: TGTGCCAGCAGTTTTGCAGCCGGGACAGTATATGGCTACACCTTC.

The chain has TRBV19 and TRBJ2-7; weak D call: TRBD2 (6 bases). CDR3 length: 16 residues. Germline CDR1 LNHDA, CDR2 SQIVND (reference sequence). Deletions cut 6 bases from V and 0 bases from J, with 18 bases between. The CDR3 loop reads CASSPGRSGSSYEQYF. CDR3 DNA sequence: TGTGCCAGTAGCCCGGGGAGGAGCGGCAGCTCCTACGAGCAGTACTTC.

This clone was recorded a few times. The chain employs TRBV7-6 and TRBJ1-4; maybe TRBD1 (6 bases). Germline V gives CDR1 SGHVS, CDR2 FNYEAQ. The V end was cut by 3 bases, the J end by 0 bases, with 11 bases between. This CDR3 is 16 amino acids long. In nucleotides, the CDR3 is TGTGCCAGCAGCTTCCGGGACACCTCAACTAATGAAAAACTGTTTTTT. Its protein is CASSFRDTSTNEKLFF.

This chain links TRBV19 with TRBJ1-6; D is undetermined. CDR1 and CDR2 (germline): LNHDA, SQIVND (reference sequence). The CDR3 consists of 15 residues. Trimming removed 3 bases at V and 5 bases at J, with 11 bases between. The CDR3: CASSIERVNNSPLHF. CDR3 bases: TGTGCCAGTAGTATTGAGCGGGTAAATAATTCACCCCTCCACTTT.

The gene calls are TRBV5-1 and TRBJ2-7; possibly TRBD2 for D (5 bases). The germline V gene encodes CDR1 SGHRS and CDR2 YFSETQ. The CDR3 sequence is 13 residues long. The V end was cut by 2 bases, the J end by 6 bases, with 12 bases between. CDR3 nucleotides: TGCGCCAGCAGCTTTCACGGGGATGGCGAGCAGTACTTC. It specifies CASSFHGDGEQYF.

The gene calls are TRBV15 and TRBJ1-5; D gene ambiguous. The CDR3 extends over 16 amino acids. V gave up 1 base and J gave up 2 bases, with 12 bases separating them. Germline CDR1 reads LNHNV; CDR2 reads YYDKDF (reference sequence). The CDR3 DNA reads TGTGCCACCAGCAGAGGGACCGGGAGGGGCAATCAGCCCCAGCATTTT. Its translation: CATSRGTGRGNQPQHF.

The chain couples TRBV6-5 to TRBJ2-7, with TRBD1 matching over 10 bases. Germline V gene sequence: CDR1 MNHEY, CDR2 SVGAGI. With 8 bases clipped from V and 3 bases from J, the junction kept 7 bases outside the gene matches. The CDR3 is made up of 14 amino acids. This CDR3 reads CASSRDRGIYEQYF. The CDR3 DNA follows: TGTGCCAGCTCCCGGGACAGGGGCATCTACGAGCAGTACTTC.

This clone was recorded only once. V gene TRBV7-2 combines with J gene TRBJ2-7; a weak D match, TRBD2 (6 bases). This CDR3 is built from 15 residues. The V gene lost 0 bases and the J gene lost 3 bases, with 12 bases spanning the gap. Germline CDR1 SGHTA, CDR2 FQGNSA. CDR3 in DNA: TGTGCCAGCAGCTTAGCCCACCTGGGGGGCTACGAGCAGTACTTC. As protein: CASSLAHLGGYEQYF.